These 32 T cell receptor beta chains came from one sample sequenced in a study of regulatory T cells in long-lasting Graves disease. Through Arm-PCR of CDR3 regions and iRepertoire HTBI primers, TCR beta libraries were built. Via MiXCR, TCRdb re-called the multiplex PCR reads, giving one row per CDR3 protein. This sample carries hundreds of thousands of distinct CDR3 sequences, 20% to 25% of them seen once, and the ten largest clones take about an eighth. Specified time point: persistent/refractory GD, antithyroid drugs over 5 years with positive TRAb. Generation of the TCR library employed RNA extracted from PBMCs. The specimen comprised peripheral blood mononuclear cells (PBMCs), sampled when the disease was refractory, from a patient treated with antithyroid drugs. All receptors derive from a female donor with Graves disease.

This clonotype was recorded many times. The chain uses TRBV20-1 and TRBJ2-7; D unclear. The CDR3 is made up of 13 amino acids. Germline loops: CDR1 DFQATT, CDR2 SNEGSKA (reference sequence). Trimming removed 5 bases at V and 0 bases at J, with 11 bases between. CDR3 in amino acids: CSAVVGGSYEQYF. The CDR3 nucleotides are TGCAGTGCTGTAGTCGGCGGCTCCTACGAGCAGTACTTC.

The rearrangement uses TRBV12-3 or TRBV12-4 and TRBJ1-5, with D possibly matching TRBD1 (5 bases). The ends were cut back, 8 bases at V and 4 bases at J, with 12 bases in the middle. This CDR3 has 13 amino acids. CDR3 loop: CASAFGGNQPQHF. CDR3 nucleotides: TGTGCCAGCGCCTTTGGGGGTAATCAGCCCCAGCATTTT.

The chain carries TRBV28 and TRBJ2-1, with D unclear. Trimming took off 4 bases at V and 9 bases at J, with 7 bases between the two ends. The CDR3 runs 11 residues. Germline loops: CDR1 MDHEN, CDR2 SYDVKM. CDR3 region: CASSSVGEQFF. In nucleotides, the CDR3 is TGTGCCAGCAGTTCCGTGGGTGAGCAGTTCTTC.

This clonotype has just a few counts. The rearrangement joins TRBV11-3 to TRBJ1-3; 11 bases match TRBD1. The CDR3 sequence is 22 residues long. Germline trimming cut 4 bases from V and 0 bases from J; bases unmatched to any gene: 20. CDR1 SGHNT and CDR2 YENEEA come from the germline V gene. In nucleotides, the CDR3 is TGTGCCAGCAGCTCCCCCTTCTCCGGGACAGGGGGTCGCGTTCGCTCTGGAAACACCATATATTTT. Translated, it gives CASSSPFSGTGGRVRSGNTIYF.

J is TRBJ1-2 and V is TRBV29-1; D is unclear. The V end lost 4 bases, the J end lost 7 bases, and 16 bases lay between the germline ends. CDR3 length: 13 amino acids. The germline V gene encodes CDR1 SQVTM and CDR2 ANQGSEA. The CDR3 spells CSVALERESGYTF. The CDR3 DNA reads as TGCAGCGTTGCCCTTGAGAGAGAGAGTGGCTACACCTTC.

V gene TRBV7-3 combines with J gene TRBJ2-7; 8 positions match TRBD2. V dropped 1 base and J dropped 3; count of bases not matched to a gene: 5. CDR3 size: 15 residues. Per the germline V gene, CDR1 is SGHTA and CDR2 is FQGTGA. The CDR3 reads CASSLNFGGDYEQYF. CDR3 DNA sequence: TGTGCCAGCAGCTTAAATTTCGGGGGGGACTACGAGCAGTACTTC.

This clonotype was seen a handful of times. The CDR3 nucleotides are TGTGCCAGCAGCTTAACTCCCCCCCGTCCGGGACAGGGTGGGATCTATGGCTACACCTTC. Translation: CASSLTPPRPGQGGIYGYTF. The chain combines TRBV7-8 with TRBJ1-2, with 9 positions matching TRBD1. The germline V gene encodes CDR1 SGHVS and CDR2 FQNEAQ. This CDR3 region has 20 residues. V lost 2 bases to trimming and J lost 4 bases; unmatched junction nucleotides: 20.

This clonotype was counted ten times or more. This chain uses TRBV2 with TRBJ2-5; possible D gene TRBD1, 5 bases. Germline V gene sequence: CDR1 SNHLY, CDR2 FYNNEI. This CDR3 comprises 14 residues. Trimming took off 6 bases at V and 0 bases at J, with 11 bases between the two ends. The CDR3 sequence: CASSWGRDQETQYF. Written as DNA, the CDR3 is TGTGCCAGCAGCTGGGGCAGGGACCAAGAGACCCAGTACTTC.

Many counts were recorded for this clonotype. The J gene is TRBJ2-7, the V gene TRBV20-1; 8 bases match TRBD1. Trimming cost V 3 bases and J 5 bases; bases outside gene matches: 6. Per the germline V gene, CDR1 is DFQATT and CDR2 is SNEGSKA (reference sequence). This CDR3 has 13 residues. The CDR3 DNA sequence: TGCAGTGCTAGCCGGGACAGGTGGAACGAGCAGTACTTC. Translating gives CSASRDRWNEQYF.

This chain links TRBV5-4 with TRBJ1-4; the D gene is possibly TRBD1 (5 bases). Deletions cut 0 bases from V and 6 bases from J, with 9 bases between. The germline V gene encodes CDR1 SGHNT and CDR2 YYREEE (reference sequence). The CDR3 length is 14 residues. For the CDR3, the DNA is TGTGCCAGCAGCTTGGCGGGGGTTCATGAAAAACTGTTTTTT. It specifies CASSLAGVHEKLFF.

This clonotype occurred many times. The chain links TRBV20-1 to TRBJ1-6; D might be TRBD1 (5 bases). The CDR3 covers 13 residues. V was pared by 6 bases and J by 5 bases, with 11 bases between. CDR1 is DFQATT and CDR2 is SNEGSKA in the germline V gene (reference sequence). The CDR3 loop is CSANDRDNSPLHF. The CDR3 DNA is TGCAGTGCGAACGACAGAGATAATTCACCCCTCCACTTT.

V usage is TRBV28 and J usage is TRBJ2-1; D is perhaps TRBD1 (6 bases). Trimming took 8 bases from V and 9 from J, leaving 14 bases between them. The CDR3 contains 12 residues. In germline, CDR1 is MDHEN, CDR2 SYDVKM. The CDR3 region is CASYRQAPEQFF. CDR3 nucleotide sequence: TGTGCCAGCTACCGACAGGCCCCTGAGCAGTTCTTC. The full variable domain, with the rest looked up from reference TRBV28 and TRBJ2-1, is DVKVTQSSRYLVKRTGEKVFLECVQDMDHENMFWYRQDPGLGLRLIYFSYDVKMKEKGDIPEGYSVSREKKERFSLILESASTNQTSMYLCASYRQAPEQFFGPGTRLTVL.

This clonotype came up once. This rearrangement joins TRBV18 to TRBJ1-5, with TRBD1 matching 10 bases. The length of the CDR3 is 14 residues. Germline CDR1 and CDR2: KGHSH and LQKENI. The V segment lost 2 bases and the J segment 7 bases; nucleotides outside the gene matches: 2. CDR3: CASSPDRGQQPQHF. As DNA, the CDR3 is TGTGCCAGCTCACCAGACAGGGGGCAACAGCCCCAGCATTTT.

The CDR3 spells CATHFNGDTHNQPQHF. The CDR3 DNA is TGTGCCACCCACTTTAATGGGGATACCCATAATCAGCCCCAGCATTTT. The chain couples TRBV6-1 to TRBJ1-5; D unresolved. Between the trimmed V and J ends, which lost 10 bases and 4 bases, there was a span of 23 bases. This CDR3 comprises 16 residues. Germline assignment: CDR1 MNHNS and CDR2 SASEGT.

The chain uses TRBV30 and TRBJ1-5; no reliable D call. V shed 5 bases and J shed 5 bases, with 7 bases lying between them. CDR1 and CDR2 from the germline V gene are GTSNPN and SVGIG (reference sequence). This CDR3 is built from 11 residues. This CDR3 is CAWGMDQPQHF. The CDR3 DNA reads as TGTGCCTGGGGCATGGATCAGCCCCAGCATTTT.

This clonotype was counted at least ten times. The J gene is TRBJ1-4, the V gene TRBV7-2; D unresolved. Germline values: CDR1 SGHTA, CDR2 FQGNSA. This CDR3 is built from 15 residues. With 1 base removed from V and 8 bases from J, the gap between germline ends came to 14 bases. DNA of the CDR3: TGTGCCAGCAGCTTAGACCAGCGTGGAGGGGAAAAACTGTTTTTT. The encoded protein is CASSLDQRGGEKLFF.

This chain joins TRBV29-1 and TRBJ2-7, with 7 nucleotides matching TRBD1. CDR1 and CDR2 from the germline V gene are SQVTM and ANQGSEA. The CDR3 is made up of 13 amino acids. J gave up 3 bases and V 6 bases, and 8 bases lay outside the gene matches. The CDR3 is CSVGDSGYYEQYF. In DNA form, the CDR3 reads TGCAGCGTGGGGGACAGCGGATACTACGAGCAGTACTTC.

The rearrangement uses TRBV7-9 and TRBJ1-1, with D possibly matching TRBD1 (5 bases). CDR1 and CDR2 from the germline V gene are SEHNR and FQNEAQ (reference sequence). Trimming removed 6 bases at V and 5 bases at J, with 19 bases between. The CDR3 has 15 residues. CDR3 amino acids: CASSPTTFRVTEAFF. The CDR3 DNA reads as TGTGCCAGCAGTCCTACAACCTTCAGGGTTACTGAAGCTTTCTTT.

This CDR3 is CASSLVNRADRFF. The CDR3 DNA reads TGTGCCAGCAGTTTAGTTAATAGAGCGGACAGATTTTTT. This rearrangement joins TRBV12-3 or TRBV12-4 to TRBJ2-2, with D tentatively TRBD1 (6 bases). The length of the CDR3 is 13 residues. V was trimmed by 1 base and J by 17 bases, leaving 17 bases between them.

In its sample, this clonotype was seen many times. CDR3 coding DNA: TGTGCCAGCAAGTCTCTAGCGGAAGGGGATGCCAAAAACATTCAGTACTTC. Its translation is CASKSLAEGDAKNIQYF. V is TRBV28 and J is TRBJ2-4, with TRBD2 matching 7 bases. From germline, CDR1 is MDHEN and CDR2 SYDVKM. The junction had 13 bases not matched to a gene; V was cut back by 7 bases and J by 1 base. The CDR3 contains 17 residues.

This clonotype was detected only a few times. The CDR3 DNA reads TGCGCCAGCAGCCTTCGTGAAGATAGTAGTTCACCCCTCCACTTT. Its protein product is CASSLREDSSSPLHF. The chain links TRBV5-1 to TRBJ1-6; D ambiguous. Per germline, CDR1 SGHRS and CDR2 YFSETQ. The CDR3 is made up of 15 amino acids. V shed 4 bases and J shed 9 bases, with 17 bases lying between them.

The genes are TRBV20-1 and TRBJ2-7; possible D gene TRBD2, 5 bases. The CDR3 is made up of 12 amino acids. Germline V gene sequence: CDR1 DFQATT, CDR2 SNEGSKA (reference sequence). The V end was cut by 3 bases, the J end by 4 bases, with 10 bases between. CDR3 coding DNA: TGCAGTGCTAGGGGGTGGGAGTACGAGCAGTACTTC. Amino acids: CSARGWEYEQYF.

There are many counts of this clonotype. This chain connects TRBV5-1 to TRBJ2-2; a weak D match, TRBD2 (5 bases). CDR3 length: 13 residues. The V end was cut by 3 bases, the J end by 4 bases, with 7 bases between. CDR1 and CDR2 from the germline V gene are SGHRS and YFSETQ. The CDR3 DNA sequence: TGCGCCAGCAGCTCCGGACTCACCGGGGAGCTGTTTTTT. It translates to CASSSGLTGELFF. Together with reference TRBV5-1 and TRBJ2-2, the CDR3 gives the full variable domain: KAGVTQTPRYLIKTRGQQVTLSCSPISGHRSVSWYQQTPGQGLQFLFEYFSETQRNKGNFPGRFSGRQFSNSRSEMNVSTLELGDSALYLCASSSGLTGELFFGEGSRLTVL.

This chain joins TRBV7-9 and TRBJ1-1; no clear D gene. The V gene lost 2 bases and the J gene lost 4 bases, with 17 bases spanning the gap. The CDR3 is 16 amino acids. Germline V gene data show CDR1 as SEHNR and CDR2 as FQNEAQ (reference sequence). The CDR3 sequence: CASSLYPGREGTEAFF. For the CDR3, the DNA is TGTGCCAGCAGCTTATACCCGGGGAGGGAGGGCACTGAAGCTTTCTTT.

Many counts were recorded for this clonotype. The rearrangement uses TRBV28 and TRBJ1-3; maybe TRBD1 (5 bases). The ends were cut back, 5 bases at V and 4 bases at J, with 15 bases in the middle. The CDR3 extends over 15 amino acids. Germline-derived CDR1 and CDR2 are MDHEN and SYDVKM. The CDR3 sequence is CASSPTNGAGNTIYF. For the CDR3, the DNA is TGTGCCAGCAGTCCGACCAACGGGGCCGGAAACACCATATATTTT.

Ten or more counts support this clonotype. This chain links TRBV5-8 with TRBJ2-5; D possibly corresponds to TRBD1 (5 bases). The CDR3 is made up of 14 amino acids. Germline CDR1 reads SGHTS; CDR2 reads YDEGEE. With 2 bases removed from V and 2 bases from J, the gap between germline ends came to 10 bases. The CDR3 spells CASSFYRGQETQYF. The CDR3 DNA sequence: TGTGCCAGCAGCTTTTATAGGGGTCAAGAGACCCAGTACTTC.

The chain is built from TRBV30 and TRBJ1-1, with TRBD1 identical over 7 bases. J gave up 11 bases and V 0 bases, and 6 bases lay outside the gene matches. This CDR3 spans 12 amino acids. Per the germline V gene, CDR1 is GTSNPN and CDR2 is SVGIG (reference sequence). CDR3 DNA sequence: TGTGCCTGGAGTGTTCCAGGGGGGAAGGCTTTCTTT. It specifies CAWSVPGGKAFF.

In this sample, this clonotype turned up many times. The gene calls are TRBV28 and TRBJ1-2; no clear D gene. Germline values: CDR1 MDHEN, CDR2 SYDVKM. Trimming cost V 3 bases and J 7 bases, with 12 bases left between them. The CDR3 spans 13 residues. In nucleotides, the CDR3 is TGTGCCAGCAGTTTTATTAGATTTGGTGGCTACACCTTC. Its translation is CASSFIRFGGYTF.

This chain uses TRBV7-3 with TRBJ2-6; possibly TRBD1 for D (5 bases). The CDR3 totals 16 residues. Germline CDR1 and CDR2: SGHTA and FQGTGA. Trimming took 5 bases from V and 6 from J, leaving 17 bases between them. CDR3 sequence reads: CASSPTLIGEANVLTF. The CDR3 DNA reads as TGTGCCAGCAGCCCAACCCTGATAGGGGAGGCCAACGTCCTGACTTTC.

This clonotype has a handful of counts. The chain carries TRBV7-2 and TRBJ2-3; D is unclear. Deletions cut 7 bases from V and 6 bases from J, with 14 bases between. CDR3 length: 13 amino acids. The V gene's germline CDR1 is SGHTA and CDR2 FQGNSA. CDR3: CASNPHPADTQYF. The CDR3 nucleotides read TGTGCCAGCAACCCGCATCCGGCTGATACGCAGTATTTT.

The V and J genes are TRBV2 and TRBJ2-3, with 11 bases aligning to TRBD1. The germline gives CDR1 SNHLY, CDR2 FYNNEI. The V segment lost 2 bases and the J segment 5 bases; nucleotides outside the gene matches: 3. This CDR3 has 15 residues. CDR3 bases: TGTGCCAGCAGTGAAAGGACAGGGGGCGTAGATACGCAGTATTTT. Amino acid sequence: CASSERTGGVDTQYF.

In this sample, this clonotype turned up a few times. The rearrangement joins TRBV28 to TRBJ2-7; D gene uncertain. In germline, CDR1 is MDHEN, CDR2 SYDVKM. This CDR3 spans 14 amino acids. Trimming took 1 base from V and 2 from J, leaving 9 bases between them. In DNA form, the CDR3 reads TGTGCCAGCAGTTTATCCCATAGGACCTACGAGCAGTACTTC. The encoded protein is CASSLSHRTYEQYF.